This entry describes one T cell receptor beta chain. No antigen is known for it. The CDR3 has 15 residues. V lost 4 bases, J lost 7 bases, and 6 bases stayed unmatched. Germline loops: CDR1 MNHEY, CDR2 SMNVEV (reference sequence). The PCR ran on 60 Vbeta and 13 Jbeta primers. Data came from immunoSEQ multiplex PCR; TCRdb stores just in-frame clones and leaves some out. The sample comprises over 150,000 clones, 65% to 75% of which are singletons, and less than 3.5% rests with the top ten. This specimen comes from a study of cytomegalovirus exposure and HLA in healthy donors. Whole-study context: Earlier results showed 117 million unique TCR beta sequences derived from roughly 180 million T cells. Early on, a data release was issued that held roughly 84 million unique TCRs from HLA-typed donors.

Overall study results and limits: In a later analysis, CMV-associated beta chains were mostly HLA-associated, it appeared. For most subjects, TCR beta sequences were reported to predict HLA-A and HLA-B alleles with accuracy.

Sequenced sample: PBMCs. J is TRBJ2-3 and V is TRBV27; 12 bases fit TRBD1. The sequence came from a man aged 18 to 29 in good health and CMV-seronegative. The CDR3: CASSYKGQGAYTQYF. The CDR3 DNA sequence: TGTGCCAGCAGTTACAAGGGACAGGGGGCATATACGCAGTATTTT.